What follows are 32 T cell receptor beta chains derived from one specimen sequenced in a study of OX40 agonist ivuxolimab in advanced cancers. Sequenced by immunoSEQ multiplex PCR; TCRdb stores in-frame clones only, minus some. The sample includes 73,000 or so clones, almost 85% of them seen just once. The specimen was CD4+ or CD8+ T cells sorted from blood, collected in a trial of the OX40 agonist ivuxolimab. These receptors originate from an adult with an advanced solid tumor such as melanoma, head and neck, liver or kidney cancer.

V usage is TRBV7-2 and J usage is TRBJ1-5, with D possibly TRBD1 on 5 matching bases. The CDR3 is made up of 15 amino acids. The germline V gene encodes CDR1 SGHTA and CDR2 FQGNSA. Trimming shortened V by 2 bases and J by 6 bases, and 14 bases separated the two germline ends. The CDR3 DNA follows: TGTGCCAGCAGCTTATCGGGGGTATATCGTCAGCCCCAGCATTTT. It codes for CASSLSGVYRQPQHF.

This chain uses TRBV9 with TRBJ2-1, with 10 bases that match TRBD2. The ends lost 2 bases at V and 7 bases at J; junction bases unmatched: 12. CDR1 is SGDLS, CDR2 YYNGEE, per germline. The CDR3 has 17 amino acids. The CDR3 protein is CASSVSGSGGPQNEQFF. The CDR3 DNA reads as TGTGCCAGCAGCGTTAGCGGTAGCGGGGGGCCCCAGAATGAGCAGTTCTTC.

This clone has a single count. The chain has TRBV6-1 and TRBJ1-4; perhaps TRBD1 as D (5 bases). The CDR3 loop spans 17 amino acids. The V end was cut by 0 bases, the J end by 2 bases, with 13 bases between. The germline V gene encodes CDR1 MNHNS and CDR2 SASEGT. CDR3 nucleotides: TGTGCCAGCAGTGAAGCAGCGGGGCTCGGCACTAATGAAAAACTGTTTTTT. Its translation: CASSEAAGLGTNEKLFF.

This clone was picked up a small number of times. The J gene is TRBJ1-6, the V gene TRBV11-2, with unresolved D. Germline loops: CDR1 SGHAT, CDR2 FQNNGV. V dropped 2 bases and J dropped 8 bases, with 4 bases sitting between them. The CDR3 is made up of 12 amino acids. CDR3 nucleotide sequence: TGTGCCAGCAGCTTAATAGATTCACCCCTCCACTTT. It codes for CASSLIDSPLHF.

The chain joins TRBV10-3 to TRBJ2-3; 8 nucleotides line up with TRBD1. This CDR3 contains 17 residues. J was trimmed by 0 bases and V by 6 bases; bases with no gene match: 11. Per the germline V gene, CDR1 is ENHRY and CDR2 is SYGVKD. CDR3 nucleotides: TGTGCCATCAGAGCCGGACAGGGCCGTACTAGCACAGATACGCAGTATTTT. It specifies CAIRAGQGRTSTDTQYF.

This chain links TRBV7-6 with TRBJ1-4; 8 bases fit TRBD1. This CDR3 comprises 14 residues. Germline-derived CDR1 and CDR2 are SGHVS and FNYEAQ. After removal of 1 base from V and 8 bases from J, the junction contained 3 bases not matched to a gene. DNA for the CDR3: TGTGCCAGCAGCTTAGGACAGGGGAACGAAAAACTGTTTTTT. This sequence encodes CASSLGQGNEKLFF.

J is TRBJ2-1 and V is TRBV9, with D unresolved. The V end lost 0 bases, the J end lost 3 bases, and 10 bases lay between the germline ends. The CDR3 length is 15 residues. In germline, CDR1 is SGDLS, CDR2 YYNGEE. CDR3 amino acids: CASSVVGRSYNEQFF. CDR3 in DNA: TGTGCCAGCAGCGTAGTCGGCAGGAGCTACAATGAGCAGTTCTTC.

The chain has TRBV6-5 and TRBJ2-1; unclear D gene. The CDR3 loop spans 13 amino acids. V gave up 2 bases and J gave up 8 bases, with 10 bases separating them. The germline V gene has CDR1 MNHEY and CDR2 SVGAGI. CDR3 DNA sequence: TGTGCCAGCAGTTACAGGGTCTGGGATGAGCAGTTCTTC. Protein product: CASSYRVWDEQFF.

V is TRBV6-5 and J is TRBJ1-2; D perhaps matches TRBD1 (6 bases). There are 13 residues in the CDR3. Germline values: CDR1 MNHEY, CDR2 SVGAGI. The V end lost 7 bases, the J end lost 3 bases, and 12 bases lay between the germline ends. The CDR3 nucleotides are TGTGCCAGCACTCAGGGGTCCCACTATGGCTACACCTTC. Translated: CASTQGSHYGYTF.

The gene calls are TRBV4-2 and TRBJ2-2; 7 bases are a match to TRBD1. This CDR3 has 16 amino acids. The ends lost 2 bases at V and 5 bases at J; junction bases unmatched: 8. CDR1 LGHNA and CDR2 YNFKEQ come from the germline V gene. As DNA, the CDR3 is TGTGCCAGCAGCCAACCCGGGACAGTCAGAACCGGGGAGCTGTTTTTT. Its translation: CASSQPGTVRTGELFF.

CDR3 region: CASSYKVGGEKLFF. The CDR3 nucleotides read TGTGCCAGCAGTTATAAGGTGGGGGGTGAAAAACTGTTTTTT. The V gene is TRBV27, the J gene TRBJ1-4; D might be TRBD1 (5 bases). The ends were cut back, 4 bases at V and 7 bases at J, with 13 bases in the middle. Germline CDR1 reads MNHEY; CDR2 reads SMNVEV (reference sequence). This CDR3 contains 14 residues. The variable domain in full, with the rest retrieved from reference TRBV27 and TRBJ1-4, is EAQVTQNPRYLITVTGKKLTVTCSQNMNHEYMSWYRQDPGLGLRQIYYSMNVEVTDKGDVPEGYKVSRKEKRNFPLILESPSPNQTSLYFCASSYKVGGEKLFFGSGTQLSVL.

CDR3 DNA: TGTGCCAGCAGCGTAGAGAGAACTGGGGAGCTGTTTTTT. Residues: CASSVERTGELFF. The J gene is TRBJ2-2, the V gene TRBV9; D is unresolved. From germline, CDR1 is SGDLS and CDR2 YYNGEE. The CDR3 loop spans 13 amino acids. The V gene lost 0 bases and the J gene lost 8 bases, with 8 bases spanning the gap.

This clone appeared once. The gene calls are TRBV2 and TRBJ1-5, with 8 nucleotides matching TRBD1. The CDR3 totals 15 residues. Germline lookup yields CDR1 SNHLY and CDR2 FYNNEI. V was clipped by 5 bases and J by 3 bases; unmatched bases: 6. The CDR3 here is CASSPGQANNQPQHF. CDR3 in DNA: TGTGCCAGCAGTCCGGGACAGGCCAACAATCAGCCCCAGCATTTT.

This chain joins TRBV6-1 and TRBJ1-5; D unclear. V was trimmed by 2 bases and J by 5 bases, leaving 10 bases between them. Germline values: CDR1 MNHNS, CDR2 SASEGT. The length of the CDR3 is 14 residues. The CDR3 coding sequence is TGTGCCAGCAGTGAAAGTGGATCTTATCAGCCCCAGCATTTT. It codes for CASSESGSYQPQHF.

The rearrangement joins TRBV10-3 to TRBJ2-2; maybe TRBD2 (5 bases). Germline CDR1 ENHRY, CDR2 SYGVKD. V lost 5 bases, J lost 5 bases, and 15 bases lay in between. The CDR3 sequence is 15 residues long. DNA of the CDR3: TGTGCCATCAGTAGCACGGAGGCTCGTACCGGGGAGCTGTTTTTT. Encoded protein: CAISSTEARTGELFF.

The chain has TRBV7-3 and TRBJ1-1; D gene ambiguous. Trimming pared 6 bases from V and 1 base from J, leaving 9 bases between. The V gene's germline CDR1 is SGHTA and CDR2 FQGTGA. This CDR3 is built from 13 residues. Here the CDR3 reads CASSQAPNTEAFF. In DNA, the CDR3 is TGTGCCAGCAGTCAGGCCCCGAACACTGAAGCTTTCTTT.

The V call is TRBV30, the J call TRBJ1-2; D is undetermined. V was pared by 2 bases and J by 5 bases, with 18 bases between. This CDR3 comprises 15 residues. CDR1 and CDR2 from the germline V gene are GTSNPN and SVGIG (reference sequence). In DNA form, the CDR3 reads TGTGCCTGGAGTATGTCTCCGGGGAGGATGTATGGCTACACCTTC. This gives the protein CAWSMSPGRMYGYTF.

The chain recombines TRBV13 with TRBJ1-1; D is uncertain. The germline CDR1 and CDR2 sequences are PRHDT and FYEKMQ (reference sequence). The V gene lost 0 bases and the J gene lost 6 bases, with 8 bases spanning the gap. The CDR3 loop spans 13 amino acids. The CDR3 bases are TGTGCCAGCAGCTTAGGGGGGTCGGCTGAAGCTTTCTTT. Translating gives CASSLGGSAEAFF. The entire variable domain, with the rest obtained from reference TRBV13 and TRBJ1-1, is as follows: AAGVIQSPRHLIKEKRETATLKCYPIPRHDTVYWYQQGPGQDPQFLISFYEKMQSDKGSIPDRFSAQQFSDYHSELNMSSLELGDSALYFCASSLGGSAEAFFGQGTRLTVV.

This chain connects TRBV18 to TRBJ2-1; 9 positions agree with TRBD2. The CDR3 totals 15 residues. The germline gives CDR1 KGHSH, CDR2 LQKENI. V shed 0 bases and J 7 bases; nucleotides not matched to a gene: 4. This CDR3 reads CASSPPRGGANEQFF. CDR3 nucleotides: TGTGCCAGCTCACCACCCCGCGGGGGGGCAAATGAGCAGTTCTTC. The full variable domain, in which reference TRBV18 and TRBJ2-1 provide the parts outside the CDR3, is NAGVMQNPRHLVRRRGQEARLRCSPMKGHSHVYWYRQLPEEGLKFMVYLQKENIIDESGMPKERFSAEFPKEGPSILRIQQVVRGDSAAYFCASSPPRGGANEQFFGPGTRLTVL.

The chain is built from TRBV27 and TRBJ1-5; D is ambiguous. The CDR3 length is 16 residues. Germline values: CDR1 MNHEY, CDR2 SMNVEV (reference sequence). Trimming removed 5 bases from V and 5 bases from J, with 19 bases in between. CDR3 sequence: CASSRTPGSDYQPQHF. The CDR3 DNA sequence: TGTGCCAGCAGTAGGACCCCTGGGTCGGACTATCAGCCCCAGCATTTT.

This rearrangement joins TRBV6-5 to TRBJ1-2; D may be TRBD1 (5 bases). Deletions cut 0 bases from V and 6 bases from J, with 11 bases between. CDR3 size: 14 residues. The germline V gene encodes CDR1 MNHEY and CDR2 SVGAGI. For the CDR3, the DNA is TGTGCCAGCAGTTACTCTGGCAGGGAAGATGGCTACACCTTC. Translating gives CASSYSGREDGYTF.

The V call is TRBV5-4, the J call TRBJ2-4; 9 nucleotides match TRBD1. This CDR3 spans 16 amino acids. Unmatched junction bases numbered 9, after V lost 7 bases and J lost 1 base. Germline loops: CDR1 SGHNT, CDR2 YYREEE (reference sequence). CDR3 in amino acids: CASGTTGGAAKNIQYF. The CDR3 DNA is TGTGCCAGCGGGACCACAGGGGGCGCGGCCAAAAACATTCAGTACTTC.

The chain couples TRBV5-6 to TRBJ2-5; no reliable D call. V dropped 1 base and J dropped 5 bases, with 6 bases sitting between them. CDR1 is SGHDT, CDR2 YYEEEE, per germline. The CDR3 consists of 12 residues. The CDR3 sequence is CASSLRPETQYF. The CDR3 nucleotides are TGTGCCAGCAGCTTGAGACCCGAGACCCAGTACTTC.

The CDR3 reads CASAVWGQGFSGELFF. The CDR3 DNA reads as TGTGCCAGCGCCGTGTGGGGACAGGGATTTTCCGGGGAGCTGTTTTTT. V usage is TRBV25-1 and J usage is TRBJ2-2; 9 bases map to TRBD1. This CDR3 has 16 residues. The J segment lost 6 bases and the V segment lost 8 bases, leaving 13 bases of the junction unmatched. CDR1 and CDR2 (germline): MGHDK, SYGVNS.

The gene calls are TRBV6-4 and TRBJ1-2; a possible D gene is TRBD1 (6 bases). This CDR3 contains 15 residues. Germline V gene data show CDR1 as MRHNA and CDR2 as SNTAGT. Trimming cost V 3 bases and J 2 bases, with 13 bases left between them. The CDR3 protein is CASSDRPGQNYGYTF. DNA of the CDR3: TGTGCCAGCAGTGATCGACCGGGACAAAACTATGGCTACACCTTC.

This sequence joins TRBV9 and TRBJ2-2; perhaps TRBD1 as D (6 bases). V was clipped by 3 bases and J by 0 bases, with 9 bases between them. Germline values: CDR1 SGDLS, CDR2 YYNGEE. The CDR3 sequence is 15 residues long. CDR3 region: CASSDGTTNTGELFF. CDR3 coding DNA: TGTGCCAGCAGCGACGGGACAACGAACACCGGGGAGCTGTTTTTT.

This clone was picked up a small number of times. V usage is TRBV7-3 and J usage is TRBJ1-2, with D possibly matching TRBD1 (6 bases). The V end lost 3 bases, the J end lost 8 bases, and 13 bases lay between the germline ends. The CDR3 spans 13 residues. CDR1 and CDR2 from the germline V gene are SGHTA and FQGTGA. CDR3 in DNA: TGTGCCAGCAGCTTCTCACAGGGCGAGGGCTACACCTTC. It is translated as CASSFSQGEGYTF.

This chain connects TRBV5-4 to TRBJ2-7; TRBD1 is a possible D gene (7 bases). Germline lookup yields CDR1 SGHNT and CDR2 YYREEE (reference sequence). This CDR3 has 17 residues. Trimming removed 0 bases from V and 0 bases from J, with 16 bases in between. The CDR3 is CASSLARQGGFSYEQYF. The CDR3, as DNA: TGTGCCAGCAGCTTGGCCCGTCAGGGGGGCTTCTCCTACGAGCAGTACTTC.

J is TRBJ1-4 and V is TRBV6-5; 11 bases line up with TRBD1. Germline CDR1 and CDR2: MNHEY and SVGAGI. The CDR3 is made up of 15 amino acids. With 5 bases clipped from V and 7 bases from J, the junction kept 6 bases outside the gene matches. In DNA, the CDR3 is TGTGCCAGCAGTCGGACAGGGGGCATGGTTGAAAAACTGTTTTTT. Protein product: CASSRTGGMVEKLFF.

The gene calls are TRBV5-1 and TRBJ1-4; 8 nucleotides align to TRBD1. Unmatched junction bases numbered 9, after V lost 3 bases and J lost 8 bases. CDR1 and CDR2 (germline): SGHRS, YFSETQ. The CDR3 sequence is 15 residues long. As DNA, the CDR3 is TGCGCCAGCAGCTCAACAGGGGGAAGGAGCGAAAAACTGTTTTTT. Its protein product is CASSSTGGRSEKLFF. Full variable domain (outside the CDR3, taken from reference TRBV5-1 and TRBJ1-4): KAGVTQTPRYLIKTRGQQVTLSCSPISGHRSVSWYQQTPGQGLQFLFEYFSETQRNKGNFPGRFSGRQFSNSRSEMNVSTLELGDSALYLCASSSTGGRSEKLFFGSGTQLSVL.

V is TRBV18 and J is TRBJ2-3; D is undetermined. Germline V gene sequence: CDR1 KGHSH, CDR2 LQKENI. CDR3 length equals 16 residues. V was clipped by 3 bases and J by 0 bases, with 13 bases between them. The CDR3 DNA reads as TGTGCCAGCTCACCTCGCCGGCACACTAGCACAGATACGCAGTATTTT. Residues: CASSPRRHTSTDTQYF.

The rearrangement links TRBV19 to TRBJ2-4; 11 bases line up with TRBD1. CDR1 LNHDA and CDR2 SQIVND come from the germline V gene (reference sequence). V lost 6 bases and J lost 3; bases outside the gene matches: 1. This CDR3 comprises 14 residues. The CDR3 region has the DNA TGTGCCAGTAGCGGGACAGGGGGCAAAAACATTCAGTACTTC. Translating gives CASSGTGGKNIQYF.